These T cell receptor beta chains were read from a single sample in a study of cytomegalovirus exposure and HLA in healthy donors. TCRdb's copy holds only in-frame clones and misses some; the assay was immunoSEQ multiplex PCR. The table lists some 150,000 clones, 87% of them singletons. Input material: PBMCs. These receptors were collected from a young woman in good health and CMV-seronegative. CDR3s include the opening cysteine and the closing phenylalanine or tryptophan. D genes are given only for firm matches. Size is stated for part of the rows, as once, few or many counts, or as a class when the clone is expanded.

CDR3 protein | CDR3 DNA | D gene | J gene | V gene | clone size
CASRGRTGNNQPQHF | TGTGCCAGCAGAGGCCGGACAGGGAATAATCAGCCCCAGCATTTT | TRBD1 | TRBJ1-5 | TRBV27 | NA
CASSLEGRARSNAEAFF | TGTGCCAGCAGCTTAGAGGGCAGGGCCAGGTCTAACGCTGAAGCTTTCTTT | NA | TRBJ1-1 | TRBV7-9 | NA
CASSEQRGLGYGYTF | TGTGCCAGCAGTGAACAGAGGGGACTGGGATATGGCTACACCTTC | NA | TRBJ1-2 | TRBV2 | NA
CASSRPGQGSAEQFF | TGTGCCAGCAGCCGCCCTGGACAGGGGTCGGCGGAGCAGTTCTTC | TRBD1 | TRBJ2-1 | TRBV11-2 | NA
CATSIGAGDYQPQHF | TGTGCCACCAGCATTGGGGCAGGGGATTATCAGCCCCAGCATTTT | NA | TRBJ1-5 | TRBV15 | once
CASSHYMAGGHYEQYF | TGTGCCAGCAGCCACTATATGGCAGGGGGCCACTACGAGCAGTACTTC | TRBD1 | TRBJ2-7 | TRBV2 | NA
CASQGSGQPQHF | TGTGCCAGCCAGGGGTCGGGACAGCCCCAGCATTTT | NA | TRBJ1-5 | TRBV2 | few
CASSLASGKDGELFF | TGCGCCAGCAGCTTGGCTAGCGGGAAGGACGGGGAGCTGTTTTTT | TRBD2 | TRBJ2-2 | TRBV5-1 | NA
CASSLPAGGELFF | TGTGCCAGCAGTTTACCAGCGGGCGGGGAGCTGTTTTTT | NA | TRBJ2-2 | TRBV27 | NA
CASSSTGSHPGDGYTF | TGTGCCAGCAGCTCAACCGGGTCTCACCCGGGGGATGGCTACACCTTC | NA | TRBJ1-2 | TRBV28 | NA
CASGPGGMNTEAFF | TGTGCCAGTGGCCCCGGGGGGATGAACACTGAAGCTTTCTTT | NA | TRBJ1-1 | TRBV19 | NA
CASSPTGGKVEAFF | TGCGCCAGCAGCCCGACAGGGGGGAAAGTTGAAGCTTTCTTT | TRBD1 | TRBJ1-1 | TRBV5-1 | NA
CASSPWTGRSSYNEQFF | TGTGCCAGCAGCCCTTGGACAGGAAGGAGCTCCTACAATGAGCAGTTCTTC | TRBD1 | TRBJ2-1 | TRBV7-2 | NA
CASSLGPRGSTTGELFF | TGTGCCAGCAGCTTGGGCCCCCGGGGGTCGACAACCGGGGAGCTGTTTTTT | NA | TRBJ2-2 | TRBV7-2 | NA
CASSFQNTAGGYTF | TGTGCCAGCAGCTTCCAAAATACGGCAGGAGGCTACACCTTC | NA | TRBJ1-2 | TRBV7-9 | NA
CASSIMGQGINEQFF | TGTGCCAGTAGTATCATGGGACAGGGGATCAATGAGCAGTTCTTC | TRBD1 | TRBJ2-1 | TRBV19 | NA
CASSSPDRGNEQYF | TGTGCCAGCAGTTCCCCGGACAGGGGCAACGAGCAGTACTTC | TRBD1 | TRBJ2-7 | TRBV28 | NA
CASSSQGLAGSETQYF | TGTGCCAGCAGCTCTCAGGGACTAGCGGGATCAGAGACCCAGTACTTC | TRBD2 | TRBJ2-5 | TRBV7-6 | NA
CATSKRTSGNTGELFF | TGTGCCACCAGCAAGAGGACTAGCGGGAACACCGGGGAGCTGTTTTTT | TRBD2 | TRBJ2-2 | TRBV15 | NA
CASSQGSGRSTEAFF | TGTGCCAGCTCCCAAGGTTCCGGGAGATCCACTGAAGCTTTCTTT | NA | TRBJ1-1 | TRBV18 | once
CASSPGVAQPQHF | TGTGCCAGCAGTCCAGGGGTGGCTCAGCCCCAGCATTTT | NA | TRBJ1-5 | TRBV2 | NA
CASSYPDRPPYEQYF | TGTGCCAGCAGTTATCCCGACAGGCCCCCCTACGAGCAGTACTTC | NA | TRBJ2-7 | TRBV6-5 | NA
CASSSGIYEQYF | TGTGCCAGCAGCTCAGGGATATACGAGCAGTACTTC | NA | TRBJ2-7 | TRBV7-8 | NA
CASSESGRGRSPLHF | TGTGCCAGCAGTGAATCTGGCCGGGGTCGTTCACCCCTCCACTTT | NA | TRBJ1-6 | TRBV6-1 | NA
CASSLESGSWSNSYEQYF | TGTGCCAGCAGCTTGGAAAGCGGGAGTTGGTCCAACTCCTACGAGCAGTACTTC | TRBD2 | TRBJ2-7 | TRBV7-8 | NA
CASRRQGGHNEQFF | TGTGCCAGCAGAAGACAGGGGGGCCACAATGAGCAGTTCTTC | TRBD1 | TRBJ2-1 | TRBV27 | NA
CASNPDRGFVTEAFF | TGTGCCAGTAACCCGGACAGGGGATTCGTCACTGAAGCTTTCTTT | TRBD1 | TRBJ1-1 | TRBV19 | NA
CATSRDPTGTGAEQYF | TGTGCCACCAGCAGAGATCCGACCGGGACAGGGGCCGAGCAGTACTTC | TRBD1 | TRBJ2-7 | TRBV15 | NA
CSVASLNQPQHF | TGCAGCGTTGCCAGTTTGAATCAGCCCCAGCATTTT | NA | TRBJ1-5 | TRBV29-1 | once
CASRWESSYEQYF | TGTGCCAGCAGGTGGGAGTCCTCCTACGAGCAGTACTTC | NA | TRBJ2-7 | TRBV7-9 | once
CASSLGQANTEAFF | TGCGCCAGCAGCTTGGGGCAGGCGAACACTGAAGCTTTCTTT | NA | TRBJ1-1 | TRBV5-1 | NA
CASSVGLPREKLFF | TGTGCCAGCAGTGTTGGACTTCCACGTGAAAAACTGTTTTTT | NA | TRBJ1-4 | TRBV6-1 | NA